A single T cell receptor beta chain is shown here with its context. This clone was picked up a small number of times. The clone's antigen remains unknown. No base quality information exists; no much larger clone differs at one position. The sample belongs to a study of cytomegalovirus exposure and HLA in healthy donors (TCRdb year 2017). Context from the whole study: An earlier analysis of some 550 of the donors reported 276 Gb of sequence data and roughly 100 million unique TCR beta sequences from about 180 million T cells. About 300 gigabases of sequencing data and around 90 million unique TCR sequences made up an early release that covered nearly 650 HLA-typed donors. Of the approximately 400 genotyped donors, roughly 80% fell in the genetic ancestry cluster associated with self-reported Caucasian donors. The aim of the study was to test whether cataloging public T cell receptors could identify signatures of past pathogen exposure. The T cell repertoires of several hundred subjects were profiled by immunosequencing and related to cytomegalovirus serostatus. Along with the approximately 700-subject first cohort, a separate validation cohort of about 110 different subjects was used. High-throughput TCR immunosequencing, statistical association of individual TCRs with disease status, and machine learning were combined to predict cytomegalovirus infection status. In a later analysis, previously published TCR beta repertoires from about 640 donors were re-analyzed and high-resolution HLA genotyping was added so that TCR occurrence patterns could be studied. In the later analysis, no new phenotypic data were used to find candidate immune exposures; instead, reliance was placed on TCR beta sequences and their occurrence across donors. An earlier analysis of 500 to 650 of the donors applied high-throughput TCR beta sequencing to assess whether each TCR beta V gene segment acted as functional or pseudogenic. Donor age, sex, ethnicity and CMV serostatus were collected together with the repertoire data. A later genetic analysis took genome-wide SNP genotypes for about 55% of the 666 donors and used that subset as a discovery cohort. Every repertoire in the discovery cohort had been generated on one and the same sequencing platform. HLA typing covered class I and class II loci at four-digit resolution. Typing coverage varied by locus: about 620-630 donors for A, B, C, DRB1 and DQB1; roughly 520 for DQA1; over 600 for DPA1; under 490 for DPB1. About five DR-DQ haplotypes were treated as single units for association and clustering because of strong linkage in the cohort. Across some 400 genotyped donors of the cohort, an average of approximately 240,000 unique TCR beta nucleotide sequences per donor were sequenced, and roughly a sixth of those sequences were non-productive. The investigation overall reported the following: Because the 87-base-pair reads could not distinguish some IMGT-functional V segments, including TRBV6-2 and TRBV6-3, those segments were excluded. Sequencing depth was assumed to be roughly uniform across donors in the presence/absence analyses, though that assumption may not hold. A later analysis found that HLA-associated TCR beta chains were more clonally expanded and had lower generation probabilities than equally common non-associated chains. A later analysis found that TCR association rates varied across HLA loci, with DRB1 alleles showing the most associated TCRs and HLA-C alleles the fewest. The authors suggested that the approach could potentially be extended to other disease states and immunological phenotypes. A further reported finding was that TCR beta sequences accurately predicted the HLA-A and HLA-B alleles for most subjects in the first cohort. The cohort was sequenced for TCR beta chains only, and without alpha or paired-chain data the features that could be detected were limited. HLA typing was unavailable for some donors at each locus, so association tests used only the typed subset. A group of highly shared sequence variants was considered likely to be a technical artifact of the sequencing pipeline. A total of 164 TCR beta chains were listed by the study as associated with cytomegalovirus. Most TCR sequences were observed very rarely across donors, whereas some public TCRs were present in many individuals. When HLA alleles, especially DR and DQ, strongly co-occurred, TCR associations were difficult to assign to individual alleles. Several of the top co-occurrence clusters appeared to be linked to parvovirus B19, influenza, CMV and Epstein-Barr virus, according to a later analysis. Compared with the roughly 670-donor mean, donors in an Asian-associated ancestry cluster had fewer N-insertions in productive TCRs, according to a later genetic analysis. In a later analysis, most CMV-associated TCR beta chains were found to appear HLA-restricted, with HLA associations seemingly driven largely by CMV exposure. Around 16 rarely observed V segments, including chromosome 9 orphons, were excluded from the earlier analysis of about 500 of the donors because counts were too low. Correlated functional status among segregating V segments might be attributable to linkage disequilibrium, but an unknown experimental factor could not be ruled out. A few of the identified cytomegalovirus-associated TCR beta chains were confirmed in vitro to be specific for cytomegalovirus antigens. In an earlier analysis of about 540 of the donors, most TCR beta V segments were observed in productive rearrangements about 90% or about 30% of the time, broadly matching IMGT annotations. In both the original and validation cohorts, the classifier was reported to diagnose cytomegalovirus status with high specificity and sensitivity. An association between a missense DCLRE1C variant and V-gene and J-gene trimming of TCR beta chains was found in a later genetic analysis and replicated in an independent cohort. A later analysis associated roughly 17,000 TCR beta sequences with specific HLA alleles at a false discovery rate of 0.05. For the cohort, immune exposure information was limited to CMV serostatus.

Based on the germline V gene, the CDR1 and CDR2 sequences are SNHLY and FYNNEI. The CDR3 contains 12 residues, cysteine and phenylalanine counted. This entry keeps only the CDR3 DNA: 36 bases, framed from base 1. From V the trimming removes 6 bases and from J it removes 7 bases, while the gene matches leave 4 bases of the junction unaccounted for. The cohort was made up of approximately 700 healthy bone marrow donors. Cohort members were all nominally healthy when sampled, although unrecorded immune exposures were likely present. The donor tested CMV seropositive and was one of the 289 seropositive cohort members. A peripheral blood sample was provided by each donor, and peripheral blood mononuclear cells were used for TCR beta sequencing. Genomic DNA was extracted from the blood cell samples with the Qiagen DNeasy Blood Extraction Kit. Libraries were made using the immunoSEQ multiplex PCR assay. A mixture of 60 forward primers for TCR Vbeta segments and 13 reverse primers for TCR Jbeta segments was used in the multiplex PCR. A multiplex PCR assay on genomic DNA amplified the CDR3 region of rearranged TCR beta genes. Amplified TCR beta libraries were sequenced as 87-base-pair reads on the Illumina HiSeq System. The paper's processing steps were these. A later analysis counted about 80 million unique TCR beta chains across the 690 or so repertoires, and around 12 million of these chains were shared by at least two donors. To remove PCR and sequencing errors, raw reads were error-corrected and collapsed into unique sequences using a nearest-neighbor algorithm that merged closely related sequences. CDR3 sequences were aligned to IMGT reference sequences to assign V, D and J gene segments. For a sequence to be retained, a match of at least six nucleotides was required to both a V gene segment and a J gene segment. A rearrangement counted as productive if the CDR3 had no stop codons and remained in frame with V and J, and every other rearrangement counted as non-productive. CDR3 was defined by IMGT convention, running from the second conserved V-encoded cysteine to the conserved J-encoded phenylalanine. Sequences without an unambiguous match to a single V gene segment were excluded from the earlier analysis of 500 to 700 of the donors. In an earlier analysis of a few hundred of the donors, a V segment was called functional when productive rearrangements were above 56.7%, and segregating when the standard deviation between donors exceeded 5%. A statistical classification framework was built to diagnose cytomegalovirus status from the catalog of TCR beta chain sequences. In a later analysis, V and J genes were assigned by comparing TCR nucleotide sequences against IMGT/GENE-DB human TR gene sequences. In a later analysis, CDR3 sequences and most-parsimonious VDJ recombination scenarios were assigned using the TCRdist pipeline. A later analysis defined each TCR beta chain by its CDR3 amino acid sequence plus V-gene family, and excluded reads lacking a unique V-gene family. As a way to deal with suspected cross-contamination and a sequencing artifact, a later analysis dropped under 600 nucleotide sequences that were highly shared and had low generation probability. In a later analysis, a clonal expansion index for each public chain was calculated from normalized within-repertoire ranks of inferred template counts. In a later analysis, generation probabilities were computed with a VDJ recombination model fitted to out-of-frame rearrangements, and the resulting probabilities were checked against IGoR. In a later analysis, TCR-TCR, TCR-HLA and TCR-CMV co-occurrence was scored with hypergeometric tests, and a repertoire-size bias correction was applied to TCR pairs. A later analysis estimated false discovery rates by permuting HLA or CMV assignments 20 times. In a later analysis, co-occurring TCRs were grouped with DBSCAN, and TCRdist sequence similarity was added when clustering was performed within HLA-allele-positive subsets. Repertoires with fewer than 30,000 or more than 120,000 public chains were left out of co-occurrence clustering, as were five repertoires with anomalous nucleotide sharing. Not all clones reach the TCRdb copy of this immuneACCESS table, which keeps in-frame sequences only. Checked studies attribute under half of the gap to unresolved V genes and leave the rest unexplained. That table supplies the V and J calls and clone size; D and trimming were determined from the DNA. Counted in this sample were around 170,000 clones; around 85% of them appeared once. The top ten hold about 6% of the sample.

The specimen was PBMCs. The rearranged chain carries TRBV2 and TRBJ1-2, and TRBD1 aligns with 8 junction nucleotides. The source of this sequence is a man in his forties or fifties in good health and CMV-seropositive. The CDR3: CASRAGGSGYTF. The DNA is TGTGCCAGCAGGGCAGGGGGCAGTGGCTACACCTTC.